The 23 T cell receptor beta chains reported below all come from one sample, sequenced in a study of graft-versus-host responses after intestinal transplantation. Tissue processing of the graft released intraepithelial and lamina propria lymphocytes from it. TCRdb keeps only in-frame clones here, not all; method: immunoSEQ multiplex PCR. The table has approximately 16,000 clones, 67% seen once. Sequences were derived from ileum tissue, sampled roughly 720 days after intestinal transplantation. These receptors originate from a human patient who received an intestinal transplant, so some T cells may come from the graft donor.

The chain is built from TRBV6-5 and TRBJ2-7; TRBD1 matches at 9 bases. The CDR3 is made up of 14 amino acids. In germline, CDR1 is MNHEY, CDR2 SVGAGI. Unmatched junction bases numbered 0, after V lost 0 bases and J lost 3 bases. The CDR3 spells CASSYSTGGYEQYF. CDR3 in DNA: TGTGCCAGCAGTTACTCGACAGGGGGCTACGAGCAGTACTTC.

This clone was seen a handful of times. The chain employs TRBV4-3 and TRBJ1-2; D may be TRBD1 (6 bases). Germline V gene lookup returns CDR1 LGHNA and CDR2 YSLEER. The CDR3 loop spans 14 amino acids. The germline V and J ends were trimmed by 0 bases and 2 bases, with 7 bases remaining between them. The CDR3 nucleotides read TGCGCCAGCAGCCAAGATCAGGGGAACTATGGCTACACCTTC. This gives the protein CASSQDQGNYGYTF.

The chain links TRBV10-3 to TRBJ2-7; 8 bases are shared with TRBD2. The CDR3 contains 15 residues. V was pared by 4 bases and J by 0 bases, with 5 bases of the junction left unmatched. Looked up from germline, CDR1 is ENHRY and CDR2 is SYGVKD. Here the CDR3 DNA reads TGTGCCATCAGTGTCCTGGCGGGGGGCTCCTACGAGCAGTACTTC. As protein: CAISVLAGGSYEQYF.

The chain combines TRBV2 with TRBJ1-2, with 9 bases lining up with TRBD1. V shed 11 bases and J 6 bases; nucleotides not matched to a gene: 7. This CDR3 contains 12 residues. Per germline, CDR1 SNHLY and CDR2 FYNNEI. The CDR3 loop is CAGTGRFHGYTF. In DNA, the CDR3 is TGTGCCGGGACAGGGAGATTTCATGGCTACACCTTC.

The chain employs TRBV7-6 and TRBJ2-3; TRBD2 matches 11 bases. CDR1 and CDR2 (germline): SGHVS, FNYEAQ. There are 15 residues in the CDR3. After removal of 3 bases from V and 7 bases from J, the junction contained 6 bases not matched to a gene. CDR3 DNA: TGTGCCAGCAGCTTCCCTAGCGGGGGGCTGAATACGCAGTATTTT. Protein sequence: CASSFPSGGLNTQYF.

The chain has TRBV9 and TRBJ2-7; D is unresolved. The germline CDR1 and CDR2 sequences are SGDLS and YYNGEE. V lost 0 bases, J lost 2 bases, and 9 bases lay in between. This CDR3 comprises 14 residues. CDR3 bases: TGTGCCAGCAGCGTAGGAACTACCCCCTACGAGCAGTACTTC. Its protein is CASSVGTTPYEQYF. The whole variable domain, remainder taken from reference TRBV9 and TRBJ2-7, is DSGVTQTPKHLITATGQRVTLRCSPRSGDLSVYWYQQSLDQGLQFLIQYYNGEERAKGNILERFSAQQFPDLHSELNLSSLELGDSALYFCASSVGTTPYEQYFGPGTRLTVT.

CDR3 protein: CASSALDRGSGNTIYF. CDR3 sequence (DNA): TGTGCCAGTAGTGCCCTGGACAGGGGCTCTGGAAACACCATATATTTT. This chain joins TRBV19 and TRBJ1-3, with 9 bases lining up with TRBD1. After removal of 5 bases from V and 0 bases from J, the junction contained 5 bases not matched to a gene. The CDR3 sequence is 16 residues long. Per the germline V gene, CDR1 is LNHDA and CDR2 is SQIVND (reference sequence).

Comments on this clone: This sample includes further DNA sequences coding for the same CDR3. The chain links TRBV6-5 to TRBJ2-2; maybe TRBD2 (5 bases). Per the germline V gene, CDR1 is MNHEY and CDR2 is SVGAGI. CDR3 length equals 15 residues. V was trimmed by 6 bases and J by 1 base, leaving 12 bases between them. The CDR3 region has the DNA TGTGCCAGCAGGTTTAGCGCGGGGAACACCGGGGAGCTGTTTTTT. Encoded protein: CASRFSAGNTGELFF.

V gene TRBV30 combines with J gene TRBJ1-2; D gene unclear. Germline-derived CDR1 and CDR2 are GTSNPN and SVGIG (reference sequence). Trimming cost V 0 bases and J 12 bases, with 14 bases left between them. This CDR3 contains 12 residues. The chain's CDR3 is CAWSVKYGGDTF. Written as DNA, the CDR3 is TGTGCCTGGAGTGTAAAGTATGGCGGAGACACCTTC.

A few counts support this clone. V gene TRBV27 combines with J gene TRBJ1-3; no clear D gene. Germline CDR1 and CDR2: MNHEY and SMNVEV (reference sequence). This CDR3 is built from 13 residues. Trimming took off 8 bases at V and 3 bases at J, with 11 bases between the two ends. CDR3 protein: CASGVDIGNTIYF. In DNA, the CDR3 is TGTGCCAGCGGTGTAGACATTGGAAACACCATATATTTT.

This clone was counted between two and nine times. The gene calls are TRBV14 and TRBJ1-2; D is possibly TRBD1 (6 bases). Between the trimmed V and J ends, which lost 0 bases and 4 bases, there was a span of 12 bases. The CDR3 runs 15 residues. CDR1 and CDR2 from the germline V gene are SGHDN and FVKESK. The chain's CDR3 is CASSQDRGNLYGYTF. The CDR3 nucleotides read TGTGCCAGCAGCCAAGATAGGGGGAATCTCTATGGCTACACCTTC.

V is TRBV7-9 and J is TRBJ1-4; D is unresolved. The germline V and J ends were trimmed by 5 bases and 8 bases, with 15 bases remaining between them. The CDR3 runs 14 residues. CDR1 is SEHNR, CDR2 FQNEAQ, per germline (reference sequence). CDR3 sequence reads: CASSGRVSGEKLFF. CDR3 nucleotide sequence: TGTGCCAGCAGCGGCCGCGTGTCGGGAGAAAAACTGTTTTTT.

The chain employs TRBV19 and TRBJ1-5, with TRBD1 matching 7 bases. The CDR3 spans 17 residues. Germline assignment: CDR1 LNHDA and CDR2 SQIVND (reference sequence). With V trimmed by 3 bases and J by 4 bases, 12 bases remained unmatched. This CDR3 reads CASSISVAGTDNQPQHF. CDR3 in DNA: TGTGCCAGTAGTATTTCGGTGGCTGGGACAGATAATCAGCCCCAGCATTTT. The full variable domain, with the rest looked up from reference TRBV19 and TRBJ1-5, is DGGITQSPKYLFRKEGQNVTLSCEQNLNHDAMYWYRQDPGQGLRLIYYSQIVNDFQKGDIAEGYSVSREKKESFPLTVTSAQKNPTAFYLCASSISVAGTDNQPQHFGDGTRLSIL.

Here the CDR3 reads CASSPGTVAYEQYF. CDR3 coding DNA: TGCGCCAGCAGCCCTGGGACAGTAGCGTACGAGCAGTACTTC. The chain recombines TRBV5-1 with TRBJ2-7, with 7 bases that match TRBD1. The CDR3 is 14 residues long. V lost 4 bases and J lost 4; bases outside the gene matches: 8. CDR1 SGHRS and CDR2 YFSETQ come from the germline V gene.

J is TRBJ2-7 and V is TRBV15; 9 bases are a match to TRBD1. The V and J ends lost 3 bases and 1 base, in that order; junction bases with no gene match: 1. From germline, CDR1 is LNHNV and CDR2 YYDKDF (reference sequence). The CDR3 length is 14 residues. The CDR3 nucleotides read TGTGCCACCAGCAGCGACAGGGGGTCCTACGAGCAGTACTTC. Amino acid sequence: CATSSDRGSYEQYF.

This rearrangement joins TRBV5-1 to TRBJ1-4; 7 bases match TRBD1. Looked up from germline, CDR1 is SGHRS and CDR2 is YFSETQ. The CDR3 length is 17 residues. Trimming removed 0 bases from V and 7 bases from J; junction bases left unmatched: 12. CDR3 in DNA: TGCGCCAGCAGCTTGGCCGGGGGTCTACAGGGGTTTGAAAAACTGTTTTTT. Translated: CASSLAGGLQGFEKLFF.

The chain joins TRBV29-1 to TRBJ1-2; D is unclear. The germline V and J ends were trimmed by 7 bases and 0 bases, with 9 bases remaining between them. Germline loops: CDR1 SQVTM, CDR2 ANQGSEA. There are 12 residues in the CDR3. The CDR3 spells CSAITANYGYTF. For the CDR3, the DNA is TGCAGCGCCATTACAGCTAACTATGGCTACACCTTC.

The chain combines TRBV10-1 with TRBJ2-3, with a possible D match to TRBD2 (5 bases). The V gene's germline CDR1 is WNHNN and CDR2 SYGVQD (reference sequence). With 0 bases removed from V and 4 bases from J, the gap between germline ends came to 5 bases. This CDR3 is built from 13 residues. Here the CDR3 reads CASSESSADTQYF. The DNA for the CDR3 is TGCGCCAGCAGTGAGTCTAGCGCAGATACGCAGTATTTT.

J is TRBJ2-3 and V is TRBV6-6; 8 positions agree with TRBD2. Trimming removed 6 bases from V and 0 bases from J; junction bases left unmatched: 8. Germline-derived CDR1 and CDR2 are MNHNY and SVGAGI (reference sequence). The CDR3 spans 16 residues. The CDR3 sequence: CASRAGALSSTDTQYF. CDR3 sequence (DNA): TGTGCCAGCAGAGCGGGGGCGCTGTCTAGCACAGATACGCAGTATTTT.

The CDR3 loop reads CASSGRGSFSYNEQFF. The DNA of the CDR3 is TGTGCCAGCAGCGGACGGGGGTCATTCTCCTACAATGAGCAGTTCTTC. The rearrangement uses TRBV9 and TRBJ2-1, with D possibly matching TRBD2 (6 bases). Trimming removed 3 bases at V and 0 bases at J, with 13 bases between. Germline V gene data show CDR1 as SGDLS and CDR2 as YYNGEE. The CDR3 is 16 residues long.

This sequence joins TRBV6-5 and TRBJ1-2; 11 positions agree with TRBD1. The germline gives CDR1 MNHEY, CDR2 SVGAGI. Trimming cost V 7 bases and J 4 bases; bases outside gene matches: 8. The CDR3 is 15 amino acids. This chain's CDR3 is CASTQGQGASYGYTF. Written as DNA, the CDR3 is TGTGCCAGCACCCAAGGACAGGGGGCCTCCTATGGCTACACCTTC.

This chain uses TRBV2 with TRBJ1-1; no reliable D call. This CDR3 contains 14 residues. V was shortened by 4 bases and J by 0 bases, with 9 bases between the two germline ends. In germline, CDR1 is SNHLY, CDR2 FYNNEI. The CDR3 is CASSGTEMNTEAFF. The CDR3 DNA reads TGTGCCAGCAGTGGGACTGAAATGAACACTGAAGCTTTCTTT. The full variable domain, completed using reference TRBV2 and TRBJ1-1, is EPEVTQTPSHQVTQMGQEVILRCVPISNHLYFYWYRQILGQKVEFLVSFYNNEISEKSEIFDDQFSVERPDGSNFTLKIRSTKLEDSAMYFCASSGTEMNTEAFFGQGTRLTVV.

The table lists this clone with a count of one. CDR3 DNA: TGTGCCTGGTCCAGGGTGTCTGGGGCCAACGTCCTGACTTTC. Its translation: CAWSRVSGANVLTF. The gene calls are TRBV30 and TRBJ2-6, with D perhaps matching TRBD1 (5 bases). The CDR3 has 14 residues. Per germline, CDR1 GTSNPN and CDR2 SVGIG (reference sequence). V was cut by 5 bases and J by 1 base, with 9 bases left in between.